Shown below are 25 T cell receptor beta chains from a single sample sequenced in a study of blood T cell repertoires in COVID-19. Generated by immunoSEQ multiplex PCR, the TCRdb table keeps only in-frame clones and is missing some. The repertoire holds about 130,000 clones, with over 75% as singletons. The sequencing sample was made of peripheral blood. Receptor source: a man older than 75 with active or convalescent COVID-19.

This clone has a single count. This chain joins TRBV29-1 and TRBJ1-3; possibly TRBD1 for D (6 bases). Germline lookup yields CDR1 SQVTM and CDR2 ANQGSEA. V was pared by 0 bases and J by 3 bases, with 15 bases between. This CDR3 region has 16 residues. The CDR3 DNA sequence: TGCAGCGTTGAAGATTGGTCGGACAGCCGTGGAAACACCATATATTTT. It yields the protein CSVEDWSDSRGNTIYF. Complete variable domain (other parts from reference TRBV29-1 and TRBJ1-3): SAVISQKPSRDICQRGTSLTIQCQVDSQVTMMFWYRQQPGQSLTLIATANQGSEATYESGFVIDKFPISRPNLTFSTLTVSNMSPEDSSIYLCSVEDWSDSRGNTIYFGEGSWLTVV.

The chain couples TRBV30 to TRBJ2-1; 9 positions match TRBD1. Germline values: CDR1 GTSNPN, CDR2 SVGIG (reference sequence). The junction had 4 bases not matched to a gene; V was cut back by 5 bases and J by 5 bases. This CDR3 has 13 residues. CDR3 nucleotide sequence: TGTGCCTGGGGACAGGGGCCCAACAATGAGCAGTTCTTC. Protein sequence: CAWGQGPNNEQFF.

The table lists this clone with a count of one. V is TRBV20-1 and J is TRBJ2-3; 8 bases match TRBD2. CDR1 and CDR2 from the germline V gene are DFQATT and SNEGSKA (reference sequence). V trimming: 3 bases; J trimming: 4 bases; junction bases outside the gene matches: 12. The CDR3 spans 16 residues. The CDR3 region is CSASLLWRGAADTQYF. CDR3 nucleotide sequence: TGCAGTGCTAGTTTACTGTGGCGGGGGGCAGCAGATACGCAGTATTTT.

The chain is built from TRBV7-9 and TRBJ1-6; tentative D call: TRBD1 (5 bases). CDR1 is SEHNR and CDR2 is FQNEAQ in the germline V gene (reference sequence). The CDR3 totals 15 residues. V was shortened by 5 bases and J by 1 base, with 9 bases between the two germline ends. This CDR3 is CASSRGGSYNSPLHF. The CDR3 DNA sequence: TGTGCCAGCAGCCGCGGGGGGTCCTATAATTCACCCCTCCACTTT. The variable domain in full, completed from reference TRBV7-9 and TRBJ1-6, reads DTGVSQNPRHKITKRGQNVTFRCDPISEHNRLYWYRQTLGQGPEFLTYFQNEAQLEKSRLLSDRFSAERPKGSFSTLEIQRTEQGDSAMYLCASSRGGSYNSPLHFGNGTRLTVT.

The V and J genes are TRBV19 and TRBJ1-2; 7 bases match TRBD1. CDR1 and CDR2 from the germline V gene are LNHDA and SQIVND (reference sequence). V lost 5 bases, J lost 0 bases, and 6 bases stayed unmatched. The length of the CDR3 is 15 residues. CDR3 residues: CASSSHRGPNYGYTF. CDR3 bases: TGTGCCAGTAGTTCCCACAGGGGTCCTAACTATGGCTACACCTTC.

The CDR3 bases are TGTGCCAGCAGCCAAAGGGGACTAGCGGGAGCGCGAGGAGCCTACGAGCAGTACTTC. Translation gives CASSQRGLAGARGAYEQYF. This chain joins TRBV4-2 and TRBJ2-7; 14 bases match TRBD2. The V gene end was trimmed by 2 bases and the J gene end by 2 bases; junction bases not matched to a gene: 11. CDR3 length: 19 residues. Germline V gene data show CDR1 as LGHNA and CDR2 as YNFKEQ.

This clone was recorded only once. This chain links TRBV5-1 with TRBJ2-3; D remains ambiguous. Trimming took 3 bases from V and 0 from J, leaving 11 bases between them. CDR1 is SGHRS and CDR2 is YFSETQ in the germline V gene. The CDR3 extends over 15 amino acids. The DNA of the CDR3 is TGCGCCAGCAGCTCCGCCGAGATGAGCACAGATACGCAGTATTTT. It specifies CASSSAEMSTDTQYF.

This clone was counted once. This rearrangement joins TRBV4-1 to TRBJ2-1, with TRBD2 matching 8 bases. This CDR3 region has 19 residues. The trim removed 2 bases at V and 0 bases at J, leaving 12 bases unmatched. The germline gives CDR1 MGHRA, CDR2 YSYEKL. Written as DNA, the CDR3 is TGCGCCAGCAGCCAAAGGGCGGATAGCGGGGAAATCTCCTACAATGAGCAGTTCTTC. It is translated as CASSQRADSGEISYNEQFF.

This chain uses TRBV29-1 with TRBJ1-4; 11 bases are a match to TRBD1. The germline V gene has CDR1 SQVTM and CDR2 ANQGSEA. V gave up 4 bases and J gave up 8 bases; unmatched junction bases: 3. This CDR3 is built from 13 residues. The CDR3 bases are TGCAGCGTTGGGACAGGGGGCGTCGAAAAACTGTTTTTT. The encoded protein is CSVGTGGVEKLFF. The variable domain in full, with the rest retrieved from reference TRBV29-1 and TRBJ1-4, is SAVISQKPSRDICQRGTSLTIQCQVDSQVTMMFWYRQQPGQSLTLIATANQGSEATYESGFVIDKFPISRPNLTFSTLTVSNMSPEDSSIYLCSVGTGGVEKLFFGSGTQLSVL.

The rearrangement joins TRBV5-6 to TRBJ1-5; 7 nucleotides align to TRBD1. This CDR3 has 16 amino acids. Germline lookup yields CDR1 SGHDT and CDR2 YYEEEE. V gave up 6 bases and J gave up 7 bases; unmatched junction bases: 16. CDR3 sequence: CASTVGGVRGDQPQHF. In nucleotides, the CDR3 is TGTGCCAGCACCGTTGGAGGCGTCAGGGGGGACCAGCCCCAGCATTTT.

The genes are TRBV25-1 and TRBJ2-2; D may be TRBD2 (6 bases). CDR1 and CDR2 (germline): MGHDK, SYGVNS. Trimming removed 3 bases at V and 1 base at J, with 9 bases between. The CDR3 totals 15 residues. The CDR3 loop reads CASSDAGQNTGELFF. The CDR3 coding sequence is TGTGCCAGCAGTGACGCGGGGCAGAACACCGGGGAGCTGTTTTTT.

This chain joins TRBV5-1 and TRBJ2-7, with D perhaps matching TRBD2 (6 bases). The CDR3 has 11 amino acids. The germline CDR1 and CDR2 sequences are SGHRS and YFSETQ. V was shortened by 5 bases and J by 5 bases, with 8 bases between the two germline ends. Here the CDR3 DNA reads TGCGCCAGCAGGTGGGGGGACGAGCAGTACTTC. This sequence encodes CASRWGDEQYF.

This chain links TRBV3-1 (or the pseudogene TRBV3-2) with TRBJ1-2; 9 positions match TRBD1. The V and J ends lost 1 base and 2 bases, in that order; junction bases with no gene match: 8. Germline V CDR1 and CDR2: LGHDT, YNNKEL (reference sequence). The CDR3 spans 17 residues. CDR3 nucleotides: TGTGCCAGCAGCCAAGTCCCGGGACAGGGATCCAACTATGGCTACACCTTC. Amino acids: CASSQVPGQGSNYGYTF.

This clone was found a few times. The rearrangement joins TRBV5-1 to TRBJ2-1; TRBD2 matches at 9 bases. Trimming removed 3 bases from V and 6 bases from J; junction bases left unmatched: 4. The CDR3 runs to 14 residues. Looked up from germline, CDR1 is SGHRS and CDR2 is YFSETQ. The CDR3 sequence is CASSSVGLANEQFF. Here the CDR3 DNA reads TGCGCCAGCAGCTCGGTGGGACTAGCCAATGAGCAGTTCTTC. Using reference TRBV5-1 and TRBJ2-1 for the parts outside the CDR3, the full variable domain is KAGVTQTPRYLIKTRGQQVTLSCSPISGHRSVSWYQQTPGQGLQFLFEYFSETQRNKGNFPGRFSGRQFSNSRSEMNVSTLELGDSALYLCASSSVGLANEQFFGPGTRLTVL.

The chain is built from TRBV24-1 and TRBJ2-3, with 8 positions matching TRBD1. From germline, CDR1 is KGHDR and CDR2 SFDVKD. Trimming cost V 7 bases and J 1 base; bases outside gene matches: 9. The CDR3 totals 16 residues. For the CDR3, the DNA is TGTGCCACCAGCCGCCAGGGGGCGCTCGGCACAGATACGCAGTATTTT. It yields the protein CATSRQGALGTDTQYF.

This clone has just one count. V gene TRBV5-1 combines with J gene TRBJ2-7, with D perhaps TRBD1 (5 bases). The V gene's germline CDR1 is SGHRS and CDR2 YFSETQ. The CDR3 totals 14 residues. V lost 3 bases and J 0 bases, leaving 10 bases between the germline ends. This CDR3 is CASSYDSNSYEQYF. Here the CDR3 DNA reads TGCGCCAGCAGCTATGACAGCAACTCCTACGAGCAGTACTTC.

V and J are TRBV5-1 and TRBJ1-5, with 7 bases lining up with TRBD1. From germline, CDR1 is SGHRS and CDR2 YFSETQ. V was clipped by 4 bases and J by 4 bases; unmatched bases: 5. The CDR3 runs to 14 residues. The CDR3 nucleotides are TGCGCCAGCAGCGTAGGGGACAGAAATCAGCCCCAGCATTTT. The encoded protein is CASSVGDRNQPQHF.

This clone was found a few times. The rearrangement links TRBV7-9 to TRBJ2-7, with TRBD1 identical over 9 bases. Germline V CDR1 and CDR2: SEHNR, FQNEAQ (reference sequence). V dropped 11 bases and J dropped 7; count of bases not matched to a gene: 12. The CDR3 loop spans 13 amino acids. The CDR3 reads CAATGQGIEEQYF. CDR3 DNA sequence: TGTGCCGCGACGGGACAGGGAATTGAAGAGCAGTACTTC.

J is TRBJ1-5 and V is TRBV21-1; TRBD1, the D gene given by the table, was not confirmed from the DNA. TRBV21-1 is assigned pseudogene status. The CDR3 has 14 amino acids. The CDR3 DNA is TGTGCCAGCAGCAAGGCACAGGCTAATCAGCCCCAGCATTTT. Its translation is CASSKAQANQPQHF.

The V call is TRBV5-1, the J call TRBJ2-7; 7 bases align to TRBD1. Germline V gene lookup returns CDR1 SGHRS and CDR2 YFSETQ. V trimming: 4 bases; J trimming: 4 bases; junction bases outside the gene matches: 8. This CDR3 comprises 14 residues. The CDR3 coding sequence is TGCGCCAGCAGCCGACAGGGTGAATCATACGAGCAGTACTTC. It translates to CASSRQGESYEQYF.

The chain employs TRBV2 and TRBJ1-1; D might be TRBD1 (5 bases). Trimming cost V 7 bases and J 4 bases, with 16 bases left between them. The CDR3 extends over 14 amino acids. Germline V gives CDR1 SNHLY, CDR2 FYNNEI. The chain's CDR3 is CASKPQGRFTEAFF. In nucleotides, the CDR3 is TGTGCCAGCAAACCTCAGGGAAGGTTCACTGAAGCTTTCTTT. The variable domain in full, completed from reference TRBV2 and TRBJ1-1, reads EPEVTQTPSHQVTQMGQEVILRCVPISNHLYFYWYRQILGQKVEFLVSFYNNEISEKSEIFDDQFSVERPDGSNFTLKIRSTKLEDSAMYFCASKPQGRFTEAFFGQGTRLTVV.

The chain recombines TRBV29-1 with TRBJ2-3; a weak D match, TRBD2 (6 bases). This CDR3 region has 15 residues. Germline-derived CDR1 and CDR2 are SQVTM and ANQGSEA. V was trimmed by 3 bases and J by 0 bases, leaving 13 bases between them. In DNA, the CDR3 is TGCAGCGTTGATAGGACACGGGGGAGCACAGATACGCAGTATTTT. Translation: CSVDRTRGSTDTQYF.

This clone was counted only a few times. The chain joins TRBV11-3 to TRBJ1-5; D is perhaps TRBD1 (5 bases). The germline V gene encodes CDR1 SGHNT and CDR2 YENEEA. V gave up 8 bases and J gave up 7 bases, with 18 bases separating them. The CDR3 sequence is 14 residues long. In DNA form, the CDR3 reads TGTGCCAGCTCCAGCGGGGGAATAGGACAGCCCCAGCATTTT. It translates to CASSSGGIGQPQHF.

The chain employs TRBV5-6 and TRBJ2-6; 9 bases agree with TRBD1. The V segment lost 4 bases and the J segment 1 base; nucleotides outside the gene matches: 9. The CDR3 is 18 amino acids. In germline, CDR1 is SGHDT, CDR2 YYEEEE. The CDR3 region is CASSKEPGQGSGANVLTF. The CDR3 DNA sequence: TGTGCCAGCAGCAAAGAACCGGGACAGGGTTCTGGGGCCAACGTCCTGACTTTC.

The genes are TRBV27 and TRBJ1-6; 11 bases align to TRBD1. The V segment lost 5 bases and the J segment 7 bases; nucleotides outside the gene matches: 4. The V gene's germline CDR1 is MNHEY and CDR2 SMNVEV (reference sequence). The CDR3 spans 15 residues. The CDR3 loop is CASSPWDRGNSPLHF. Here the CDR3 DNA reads TGTGCCAGCAGTCCGTGGGACAGGGGGAATTCACCCCTCCACTTT.